This T cell receptor (beta chain) came from a study of cytomegalovirus exposure and HLA in healthy donors. In the study overall: Earlier results showed roughly 120 million unique TCR beta sequences derived from roughly 180 million T cells.

The CDR3 has 16 residues. With 0 bases removed from V and 0 bases from J, the gap between germline ends came to 11 bases. Germline V CDR1 and CDR2: MNHEY, SVGAGI. PCR amplification relied on 60 Vbeta primers (plus 13 Jbeta primers). How the authors handled the data: The authors later counted about 80 million unique TCR beta chains, some 10 million of them shared. Profiled with immunoSEQ multiplex PCR; TCRdb holds only in-frame clones, not every one. The V and J calls and the clone size are those of that table, but D and trimming were determined from the DNA. The sample shows about 65,000 clones, 62% of them seen only once.

This chain connects TRBV6-5 to TRBJ1-1, with D unresolved. The source material was PBMCs. The TCR sequence derives from a man aged 25 to 40 in good health and CMV-seronegative. The CDR3 DNA reads as TGTGCCAGCAGTTACTCGTCCCGGTTCATGAACACTGAAGCTTTCTTT. Translating gives CASSYSSRFMNTEAFF.